The clone carrying this T cell receptor (beta chain) appeared a single time. Its antigen is currently unknown. This CDR3 contains 13 residues. Germline V gives CDR1 MNHEY, CDR2 SVGEGT. V shed 6 bases and J shed 2 bases, with 8 bases lying between them. The data originate from a study of post-analysis software for immune sequencing data. Libraries were made from TCR beta cDNA, and they carried unique molecular identifiers. One entry per CDR3 protein, called by TCRdb with MiXCR from the PCR reads. The sample has roughly 670,000 distinct CDR3 sequences; approximately 60% are singletons. Notes on the study in general: There were five or six TRBV segments more frequent in patients than controls, and TRBV5-6, TRBV5-1 and TRBV20-1 were among them.

This chain links TRBV6-2 or TRBV6-3 with TRBJ1-5; maybe TRBD1 (5 bases). The TCR comes from a girl aged 2-10 years with multiple sclerosis. Sequenced: blood. The CDR3 sequence: CASRRDGNQPQHF. The CDR3 nucleotides read TGTGCCAGCAGGAGGGACGGCAATCAGCCCCAGCATTTT.